The rows below give T cell receptor beta chains drawn from one sample of a study of blood T cell repertoires in COVID-19. Sequencing was performed with immunoSEQ multiplex PCR; in TCRdb, only in-frame clones are kept and a portion is missing. The sample yields 170,000 or so clones, around 84% seen once. Specimen: peripheral blood. The origin of the receptors is a man in his forties with active or convalescent COVID-19. CDR3s include the opening cysteine and the closing phenylalanine or tryptophan. A D gene is named only where the DNA matches it firmly. A clone size is listed for some rows: how often the clone was seen (once, few, many), or a class if it is expanded.

CDR3aa	CDR3nt	d_gene	abundance	v_gene	j_gene
CASSHGGLAGKGEQYF	TGTGCCAGCAGCCACGGAGGACTAGCGGGAAAGGGGGAGCAGTACTTC	TRBD2	-	TRBV4-2	TRBJ2-7
CASSVVLDSRYGYTF	TGTGCCAGCAGCGTAGTACTCGACAGTCGCTATGGCTACACCTTC	-	-	TRBV9	TRBJ1-2
CASSPPSRANVLTF	TGTGCCAGCTCACCACCGTCTCGGGCCAACGTCCTGACTTTC	-	-	TRBV18	TRBJ2-6
CASKASGTYNEQFF	TGCGCCAGCAAGGCTAGCGGGACCTACAATGAGCAGTTCTTC	TRBD2	-	TRBV5-1	TRBJ2-1
CASSIVGGGANVLTF	TGTGCCAGTAGTATTGTAGGAGGGGGGGCCAACGTCCTGACTTTC	-	-	TRBV19	TRBJ2-6
CASSLDAPGVVNSPLHF	TGTGCCAGCAGCTTGGACGCCCCCGGGGTTGTCAATTCACCCCTCCACTTT	-	-	TRBV5-5	TRBJ1-6
CASSLRQVRGDTEAFF	TGTGCCAGCAGTCTGCGACAGGTTAGAGGGGACACTGAAGCTTTCTTT	-	-	TRBV28	TRBJ1-1
CASSPRGARALLF	TGTGCCAGCAGCCCCCGGGGAGCCCGGGCCCTTCTCTTT	-	-	TRBV7-9	TRBJ1-1
CATSNRDKGIHRDVGLDEQFF	TGTGCCACCAGCAATAGGGACAAGGGCATCCACCGGGACGTAGGTTTGGATGAGCAGTTCTTC	-	-	TRBV15	TRBJ2-1
CASSIGTGDYSPLHF	TGTGCCAGTAGTATCGGGACAGGGGATTATTCACCCCTCCACTTT	TRBD1	-	TRBV19	TRBJ1-6
CASSSHPQGVYGYTF	TGTGCCAGCAGTTCCCACCCCCAGGGCGTCTATGGCTACACCTTC	-	-	TRBV27	TRBJ1-2
CASSQGAGYGYTF	TGTGCCAGCAGTCAGGGGGCTGGCTATGGCTACACCTTC	TRBD1	-	TRBV7-9	TRBJ1-2
CASSLRLNSGNTIYF	TGTGCCAGCAGCCTCAGACTGAACTCTGGAAACACCATATATTTT	-	-	TRBV13	TRBJ1-3
CASSQDKSTNQPQHF	TGTGCCAGCAGCCAAGATAAGTCAACTAATCAGCCCCAGCATTTT	-	-	TRBV4-2	TRBJ1-5
CASSLEPQGANTEAFF	TGCGCCAGCAGCTTGGAACCCCAGGGGGCGAACACTGAAGCTTTCTTT	TRBD1	-	TRBV5-1	TRBJ1-1
CASSDILRSNTGELFF	TGTGCCAGCAGTGACATTTTGCGGTCGAACACCGGGGAGCTGTTTTTT	-	-	TRBV6-4	TRBJ2-2
CASSFTGQALSGANVLTF	TGTGCCAGCAGCTTCACGGGACAGGCTCTCTCTGGGGCCAACGTCCTGACTTTC	TRBD1	-	TRBV7-9	TRBJ2-6
CASSSELLSGYTF	TGTGCCAGCAGCTCCGAACTCCTTTCCGGCTACACCTTC	-	-	TRBV7-2	TRBJ1-2
CATSDFWEGGLEAFF	TGTGCCACCAGTGATTTTTGGGAAGGGGGATTGGAAGCTTTCTTT	-	-	TRBV24-1	TRBJ1-1
CAWSSRRTGSAHEQFF	TGTGCCTGGAGTAGTCGGAGGACAGGGTCGGCCCATGAGCAGTTCTTC	TRBD1	few	TRBV30	TRBJ2-1
CASARQGVVTEAFF	TGTGCCAGCGCACGACAGGGGGTTGTCACTGAAGCTTTCTTT	TRBD1	-	TRBV7-9	TRBJ1-1
CASSPGQIILNTEAFF	TGTGCCAGCTCACCAGGGCAAATTATACTCAACACTGAAGCTTTCTTT	-	-	TRBV18	TRBJ1-1
CASSLVPGSDNEQFF	TGCGCCAGCAGCTTGGTTCCAGGGTCGGACAATGAGCAGTTCTTC	-	-	TRBV5-1	TRBJ2-1
CASSRTGEQFF	TGTGCCAGCAGCCGGACAGGTGAGCAGTTCTTC	TRBD1	once	TRBV14	TRBJ2-1
CASSSPRRADSSYEQYF	TGTGCCAGCAGCTCCCCCCGCAGGGCGGATAGCTCCTACGAGCAGTACTTC	-	-	TRBV5-8	TRBJ2-7
CASSTLAGGYGLFF	TGTGCCAGCAGCACACTAGCGGGGGGGTATGGCTTGTTTTTT	TRBD2	-	TRBV7-2	TRBJ2-2
CASSLVGTYSYNEQFF	TGTGCCAGCAGCTTAGTGGGGACATATTCCTACAATGAGCAGTTCTTC	-	few	TRBV7-2	TRBJ2-1
CASSLVFAYEQYF	TGCGCCAGCAGCTTGGTCTTCGCCTACGAGCAGTACTTC	-	-	TRBV5-1	TRBJ2-7
CAIHPPSGGNNEQFF	TGTGCCATCCACCCCCCTAGCGGGGGTAACAATGAGCAGTTCTTC	TRBD2	-	TRBV28	TRBJ2-1
CAIRTRGISYEQYF	TGTGCCATCAGGACGAGGGGGATCTCCTACGAGCAGTACTTC	-	-	TRBV10-3	TRBJ2-7
CASSLGGAATNTGELFF	TGCGCCAGCAGCTTGGGCGGGGCCGCAACAAACACCGGGGAGCTGTTTTTT	-	-	TRBV5-1	TRBJ2-2